This TCR beta chain emerged from a study of cytomegalovirus exposure and HLA in healthy donors (dated by TCRdb to the late 2010s). Study-wide context: An earlier analysis of under 600 of the donors reported about 250 Gb of sequence data and 100 million to 140 million unique TCR beta sequences from around 200 million T cells. An early release that covered approximately 600 HLA-typed donors contained approximately 300 gigabases of sequencing data and about 93 million unique TCR sequences. Of the 350 to 450 genotyped donors, roughly 80% fell in the genetic ancestry cluster associated with self-reported Caucasian donors. The aim of the study was to test whether cataloging public T cell receptors could identify signatures of past pathogen exposure. The study profiled the T cell repertoires of 500 to 800 subjects by immunosequencing and related them to cytomegalovirus serostatus. A separate validation cohort of approximately 130 different subjects was used in addition to the roughly 620-subject first cohort. High-throughput TCR immunosequencing, statistical association of individual TCRs with disease status, and machine learning were combined to predict cytomegalovirus infection status. A later analysis re-examined previously published TCR beta repertoires from just over 650 donors and added high-resolution HLA genotyping to investigate patterns of TCR occurrence. In the later analysis, no new phenotypic data were used to find candidate immune exposures; instead, reliance was placed on TCR beta sequences and their occurrence across donors. An earlier analysis of around 640 of the donors used high-throughput TCR beta sequencing to judge whether each TCR beta V gene segment behaved as functional or pseudogenic. Alongside the repertoire data, information on donor age, sex, ethnicity and CMV serostatus was compiled. A later genetic analysis used genome-wide SNP genotypes for about three fifths of the 666 donors, treating that subset as a discovery cohort. All discovery cohort repertoires had been generated on a single sequencing platform. HLA typing included class I and class II loci at four-digit resolution. Typing coverage differed by locus: A, B, C, DRB1 and DQB1 were typed in about 629-640 donors, DQA1 in about 510, DPA1 in some 610, and DPB1 in 472. A handful of DR-DQ haplotypes were handled as single units for association and clustering because linkage in the cohort was strong. On average, approximately 250,000 unique TCR beta nucleotide sequences were sequenced per donor among a few hundred genotyped donors of the cohort, with 15% to 20% of those sequences being non-productive.

The cohort consisted of 666 healthy bone marrow donors. Cohort members were all nominally healthy when sampled, although unrecorded immune exposures were likely present. The donor tested CMV seronegative, placing the donor among the roughly 400 seronegative members of the cohort. A peripheral blood sample was provided by each donor, and peripheral blood mononuclear cells were used for TCR beta sequencing. The Qiagen DNeasy Blood Extraction Kit was used to extract genomic DNA from the blood cell samples. The full study reports these points: The study listed 150 to 200 TCR beta chains as associated with cytomegalovirus. It was suggested by the authors that the approach could potentially be generalized to other disease states and immunological phenotypes. In a later analysis, TCR association rates were found to vary across HLA loci, with the most associated TCRs seen for DRB1 alleles and the fewest for HLA-C alleles. A later genetic analysis reported fewer N-insertions in productive TCRs among donors in an Asian-associated ancestry cluster than the roughly 690-donor mean. The classifier was reported to diagnose cytomegalovirus status with high specificity and sensitivity in both the original and validation cohorts. Strong co-occurrence of HLA alleles, especially DR and DQ, made assigning TCR associations to individual alleles difficult. A further reported finding was that TCR beta sequences accurately predicted the HLA-A and HLA-B alleles for most subjects in the first cohort. Because counts were too low, around 17 rarely observed V segments, including chromosome 9 orphons, were left out of the earlier analysis of approximately 580 of the donors. Several of the top co-occurrence clusters appeared to be linked to parvovirus B19, influenza, CMV and Epstein-Barr virus, according to a later analysis. A later analysis found that most CMV-associated TCR beta chains appeared HLA-restricted, with HLA associations seemingly driven largely by CMV exposure. Compared with equally common non-associated chains, HLA-associated TCR beta chains in a later analysis were more clonally expanded and had lower generation probabilities. Presence/absence analyses assumed roughly uniform sequencing depth across donors, an assumption that may not hold. Linkage disequilibrium might explain the correlated functional status among segregating V segments, but an unknown experimental factor could not be excluded. Across donors, most TCR sequences were observed very rarely, whereas some public TCRs were present in many individuals. In a later genetic analysis, a missense DCLRE1C variant was associated with V-gene and J-gene trimming of TCR beta chains, and the association was replicated in an independent cohort. HLA typing was unavailable for some donors at each locus, so association tests used only the typed subset. Broadly in line with IMGT annotations, most TCR beta V segments showed up in productive rearrangements about 90% or about 30% of the time in an earlier analysis of about 500 of the donors. A later analysis associated about 17,000 TCR beta sequences with specific HLA alleles at a false discovery rate of 0.05. A cluster of highly shared sequence variants was judged likely to be a technical artifact of the sequencing pipeline. Three of the identified cytomegalovirus-associated TCR beta chains were confirmed in vitro to be specific for cytomegalovirus antigens. Only TCR beta chains were sequenced in this cohort, and the absence of alpha or paired-chain data limited detectable features. CMV serostatus was the only immune exposure information available for the cohort.

Details on this clone: Its antigen is still unknown.

Library creation used the immunoSEQ multiplex PCR assay. A mixture of 60 forward primers for TCR Vbeta segments and 13 reverse primers for TCR Jbeta segments was used in the multiplex PCR. The CDR3 region of rearranged TCR beta genes was amplified from genomic DNA with a multiplex PCR assay. The Illumina HiSeq System was used to sequence the amplified TCR beta libraries as 87-base-pair reads. Processing in the source paper ran as follows. In a later analysis, tens of millions of unique TCR beta chains were counted across the 500 to 850 repertoires, and about 9.9 million of these chains were shared by at least two donors. Raw reads were error-corrected and collapsed into unique sequences by a nearest-neighbor algorithm in which closely related sequences were merged to remove PCR and sequencing errors. V, D and J gene segments were assigned by aligning CDR3 sequences to IMGT reference sequences. For a sequence to be retained, a match of at least six nucleotides to both a V gene segment and a J gene segment was required. A rearrangement was called productive if the CDR3 had no stop codons and remained in frame with V and J, and every other rearrangement was called non-productive. CDR3 was defined according to IMGT convention as the region running from the second conserved V-encoded cysteine to the conserved J-encoded phenylalanine. The earlier analysis of roughly 590 of the donors excluded sequences that lacked an unambiguous match to a single V gene segment. In an earlier analysis of roughly 600 of the donors, a V segment was called functional when productive rearrangements were above 56.7%, and segregating when the standard deviation between donors exceeded 5%. A statistical classification framework was built for diagnosing cytomegalovirus status from the catalog of TCR beta chain sequences. A later analysis assigned V and J genes by comparing TCR nucleotide sequences with IMGT/GENE-DB human TR gene sequences. A later analysis assigned CDR3 sequences and most-parsimonious VDJ recombination scenarios with the TCRdist pipeline. In a later analysis, each TCR beta chain was defined by its CDR3 amino acid sequence together with its V-gene family, and reads lacking a unique V-gene family were excluded. In a later analysis, around 650 highly shared, low-generation-probability nucleotide sequences were removed to address suspected cross-contamination and a sequencing artifact. In a later analysis, a clonal expansion index was calculated for each public chain from normalized within-repertoire ranks of inferred template counts. Generation probabilities in a later analysis came from a VDJ recombination model fitted to out-of-frame rearrangements, and those results were checked against IGoR. Hypergeometric tests were used in a later analysis to score TCR-TCR, TCR-HLA and TCR-CMV co-occurrence, with a repertoire-size bias correction applied to the TCR pairs. A later analysis estimated false discovery rates by permuting HLA or CMV assignments 20 times. In a later analysis, co-occurring TCRs were grouped using DBSCAN, and TCRdist sequence similarity was added for clustering within HLA-allele-positive subsets. Repertoires with fewer than 30,000 or more than 120,000 public chains were left out of co-occurrence clustering, as were four to six repertoires with anomalous nucleotide sharing. Not all clones reach the TCRdb copy of this immuneACCESS table, which keeps in-frame sequences only. Checked studies attribute under half of the gap to unresolved V genes and leave the rest unexplained. Clone size and the V and J calls come from that table; the DNA yielded D and trimming. The data table for this sample lists about 110,000 clones. The biggest ten clones account for about 3.8% of the sample.

The sequence derives from a man aged 25 to 40 in good health and CMV-seronegative. Sequencing was carried out using PBMCs.

The sequenced DNA: TGTGCCAGCAGCTCCTACGGGAGTTGGGAGACCCAGTACTTC. This is translated as CASSSYGSWETQYF. The receptor chain draws on TRBV5-4 and TRBJ2-5; a weak D assignment points to TRBD2 (6 bases agree). The CDR3 sequence holds 14 residues, the cysteine and phenylalanine included. Of the read, only the CDR3 DNA is kept; its 42 bases are in frame from base 1. Trimming costs V 3 bases and J 5 bases, and their ends lie 14 bases apart. For CDR1 and CDR2, the germline V gene (reference sequence) lists SGHNT and YYREEE.